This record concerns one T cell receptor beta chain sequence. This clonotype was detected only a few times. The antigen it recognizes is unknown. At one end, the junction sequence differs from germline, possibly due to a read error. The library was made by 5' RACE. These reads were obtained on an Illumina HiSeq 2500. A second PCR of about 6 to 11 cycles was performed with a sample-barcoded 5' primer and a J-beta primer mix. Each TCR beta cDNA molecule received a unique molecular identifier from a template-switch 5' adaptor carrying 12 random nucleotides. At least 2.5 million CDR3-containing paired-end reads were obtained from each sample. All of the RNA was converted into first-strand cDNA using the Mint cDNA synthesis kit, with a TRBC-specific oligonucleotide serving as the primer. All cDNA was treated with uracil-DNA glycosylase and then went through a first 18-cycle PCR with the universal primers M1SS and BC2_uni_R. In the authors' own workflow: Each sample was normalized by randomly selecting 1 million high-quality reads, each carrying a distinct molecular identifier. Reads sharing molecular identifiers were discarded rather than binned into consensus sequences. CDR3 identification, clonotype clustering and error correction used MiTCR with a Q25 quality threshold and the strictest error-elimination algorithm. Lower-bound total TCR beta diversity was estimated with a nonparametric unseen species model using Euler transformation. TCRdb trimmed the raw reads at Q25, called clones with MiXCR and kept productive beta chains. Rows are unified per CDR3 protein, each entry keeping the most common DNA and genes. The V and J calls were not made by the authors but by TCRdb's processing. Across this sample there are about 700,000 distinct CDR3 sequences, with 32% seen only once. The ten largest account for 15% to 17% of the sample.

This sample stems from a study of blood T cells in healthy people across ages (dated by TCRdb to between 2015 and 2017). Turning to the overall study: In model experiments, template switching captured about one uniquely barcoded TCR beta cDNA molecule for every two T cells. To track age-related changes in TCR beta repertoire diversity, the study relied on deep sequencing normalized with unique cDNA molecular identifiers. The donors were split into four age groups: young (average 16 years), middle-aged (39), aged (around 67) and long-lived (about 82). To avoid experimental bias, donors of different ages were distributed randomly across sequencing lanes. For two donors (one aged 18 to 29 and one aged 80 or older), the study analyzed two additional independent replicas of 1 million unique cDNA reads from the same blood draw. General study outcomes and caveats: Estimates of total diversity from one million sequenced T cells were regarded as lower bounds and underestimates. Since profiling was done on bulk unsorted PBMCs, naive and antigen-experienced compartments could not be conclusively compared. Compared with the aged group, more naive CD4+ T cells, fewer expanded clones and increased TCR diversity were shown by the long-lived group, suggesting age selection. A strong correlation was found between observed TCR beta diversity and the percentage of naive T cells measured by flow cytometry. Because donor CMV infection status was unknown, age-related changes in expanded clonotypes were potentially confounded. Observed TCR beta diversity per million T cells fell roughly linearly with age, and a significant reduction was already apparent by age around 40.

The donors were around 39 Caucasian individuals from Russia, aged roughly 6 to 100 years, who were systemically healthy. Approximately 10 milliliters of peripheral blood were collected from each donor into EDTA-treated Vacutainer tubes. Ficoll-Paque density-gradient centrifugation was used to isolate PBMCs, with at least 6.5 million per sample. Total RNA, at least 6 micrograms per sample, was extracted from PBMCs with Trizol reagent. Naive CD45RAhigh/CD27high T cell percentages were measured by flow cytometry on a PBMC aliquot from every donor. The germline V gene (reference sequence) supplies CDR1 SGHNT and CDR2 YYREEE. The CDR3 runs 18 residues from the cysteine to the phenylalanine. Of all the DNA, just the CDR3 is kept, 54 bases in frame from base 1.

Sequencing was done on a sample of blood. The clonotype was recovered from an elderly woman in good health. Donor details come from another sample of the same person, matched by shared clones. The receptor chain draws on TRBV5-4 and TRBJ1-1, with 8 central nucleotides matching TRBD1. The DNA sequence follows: TGTGCCAGCAGCTTGGCGGCAGGGGGCATGTTGGTGAACCCTGAAGCTTTCTTT. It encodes CASSLAAGGMLVNPEAFF.